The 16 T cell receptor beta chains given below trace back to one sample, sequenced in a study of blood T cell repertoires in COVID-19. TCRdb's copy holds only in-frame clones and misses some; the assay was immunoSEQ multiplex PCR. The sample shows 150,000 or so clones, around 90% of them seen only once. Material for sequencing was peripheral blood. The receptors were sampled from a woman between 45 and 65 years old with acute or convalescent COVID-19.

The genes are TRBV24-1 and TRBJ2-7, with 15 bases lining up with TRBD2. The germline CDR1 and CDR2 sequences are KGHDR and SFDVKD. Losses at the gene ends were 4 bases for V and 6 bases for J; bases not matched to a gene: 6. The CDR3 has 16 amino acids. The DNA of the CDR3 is TGTGCCACCAGTGACGAGGGACTAGCGGGGGGAGGCGAGCAGTACTTC. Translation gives CATSDEGLAGGGEQYF.

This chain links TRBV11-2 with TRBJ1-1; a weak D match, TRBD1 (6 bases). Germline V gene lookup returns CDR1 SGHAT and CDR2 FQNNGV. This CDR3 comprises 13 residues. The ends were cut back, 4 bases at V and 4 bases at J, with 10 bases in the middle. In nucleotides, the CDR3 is TGTGCCAGCAGCTCGGGACAACTCACTGAAGCTTTCTTT. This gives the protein CASSSGQLTEAFF.

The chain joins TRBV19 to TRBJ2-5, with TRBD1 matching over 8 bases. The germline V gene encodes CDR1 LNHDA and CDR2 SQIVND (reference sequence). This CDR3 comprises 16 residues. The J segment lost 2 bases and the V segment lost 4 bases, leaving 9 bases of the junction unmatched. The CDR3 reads CASSKTGTGVQETQYF. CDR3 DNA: TGTGCCAGTAGTAAAACCGGGACAGGAGTACAAGAGACCCAGTACTTC.

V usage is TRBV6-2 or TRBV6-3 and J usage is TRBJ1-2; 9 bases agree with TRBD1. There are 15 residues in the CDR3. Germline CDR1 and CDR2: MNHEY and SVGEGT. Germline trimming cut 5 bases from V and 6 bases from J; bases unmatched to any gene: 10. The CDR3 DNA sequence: TGTGCCAGCAGTCTTCAGGGACAGGGCTCCCATGGCTACACCTTC. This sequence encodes CASSLQGQGSHGYTF.

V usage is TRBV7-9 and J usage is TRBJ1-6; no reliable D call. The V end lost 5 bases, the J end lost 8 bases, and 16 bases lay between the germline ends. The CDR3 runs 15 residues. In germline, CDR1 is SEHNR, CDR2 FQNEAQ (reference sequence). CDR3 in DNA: TGTGCCAGCAGCCCGTGGAGTGCGGAGGATTCACCCCTCCACTTT. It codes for CASSPWSAEDSPLHF.

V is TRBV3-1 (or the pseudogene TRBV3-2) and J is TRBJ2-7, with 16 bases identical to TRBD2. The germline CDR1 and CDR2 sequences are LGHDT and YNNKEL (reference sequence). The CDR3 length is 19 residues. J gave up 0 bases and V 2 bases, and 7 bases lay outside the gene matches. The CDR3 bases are TGTGCCAGCAGCCAACTGCTGGGGACTAGCGGGGGGGACTCCTACGAGCAGTACTTC. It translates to CASSQLLGTSGGDSYEQYF.

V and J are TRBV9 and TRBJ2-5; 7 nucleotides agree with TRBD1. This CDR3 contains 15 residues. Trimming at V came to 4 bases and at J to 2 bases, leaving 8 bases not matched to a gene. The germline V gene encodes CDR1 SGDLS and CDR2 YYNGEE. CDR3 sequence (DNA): TGTGCCAGCAGCTGGACCGGGACAGATCAAGAGACCCAGTACTTC. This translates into CASSWTGTDQETQYF.

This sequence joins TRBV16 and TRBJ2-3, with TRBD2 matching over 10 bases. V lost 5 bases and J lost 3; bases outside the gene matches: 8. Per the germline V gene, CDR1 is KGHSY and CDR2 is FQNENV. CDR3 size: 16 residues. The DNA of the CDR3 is TGTGCCAGCAGCTCCCGACTAGCGGGTAGGACAGATACGCAGTATTTT. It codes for CASSSRLAGRTDTQYF. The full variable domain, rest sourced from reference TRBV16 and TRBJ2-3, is GEEVAQTPKHLVRGEGQKAKLYCAPIKGHSYVFWYQQVLKNEFKFLISFQNENVFDETGMPKERFSAKCLPNSPCSLEIQATKLEDSAVYFCASSSRLAGRTDTQYFGPGTRLTVL.

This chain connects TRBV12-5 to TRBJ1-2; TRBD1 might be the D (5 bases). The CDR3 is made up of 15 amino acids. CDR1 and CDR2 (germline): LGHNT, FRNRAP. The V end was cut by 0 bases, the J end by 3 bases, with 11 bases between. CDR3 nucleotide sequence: TGTGCTAGTGGTTTGGTACTTCGCAGGGACTATGGCTACACCTTC. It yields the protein CASGLVLRRDYGYTF.

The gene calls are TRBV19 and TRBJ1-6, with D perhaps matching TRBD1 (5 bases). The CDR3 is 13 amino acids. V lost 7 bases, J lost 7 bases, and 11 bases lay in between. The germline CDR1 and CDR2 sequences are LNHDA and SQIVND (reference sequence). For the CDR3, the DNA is TGTGCCAGTAATAAGGGGAAAAATTCACCCCTCCACTTT. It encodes CASNKGKNSPLHF.

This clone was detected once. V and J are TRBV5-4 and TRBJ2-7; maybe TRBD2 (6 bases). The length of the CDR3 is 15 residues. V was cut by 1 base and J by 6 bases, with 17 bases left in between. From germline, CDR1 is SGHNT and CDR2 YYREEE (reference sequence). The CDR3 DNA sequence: TGTGCCAGCAGCTTGAGCACGGACCTGACTAGCGAGCAGTACTTC. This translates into CASSLSTDLTSEQYF.

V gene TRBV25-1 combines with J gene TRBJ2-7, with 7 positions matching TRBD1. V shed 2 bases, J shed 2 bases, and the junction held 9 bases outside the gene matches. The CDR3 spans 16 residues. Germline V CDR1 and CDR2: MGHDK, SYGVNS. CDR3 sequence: CASSEGGQKDPYEQYF. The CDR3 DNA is TGTGCCAGCAGTGAAGGGGGACAGAAGGACCCCTACGAGCAGTACTTC.

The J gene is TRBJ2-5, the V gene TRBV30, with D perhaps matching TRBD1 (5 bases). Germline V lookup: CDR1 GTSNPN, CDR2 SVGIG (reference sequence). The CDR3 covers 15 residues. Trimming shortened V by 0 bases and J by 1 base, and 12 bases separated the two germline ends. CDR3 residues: CAWSVNSGPQETQYF. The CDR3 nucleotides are TGTGCCTGGAGTGTAAATTCAGGGCCCCAAGAGACCCAGTACTTC.

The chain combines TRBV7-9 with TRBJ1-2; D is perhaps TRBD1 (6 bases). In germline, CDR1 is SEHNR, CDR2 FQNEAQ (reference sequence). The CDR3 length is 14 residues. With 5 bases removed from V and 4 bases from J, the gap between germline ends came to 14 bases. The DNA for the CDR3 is TGTGCCAGCAGCCTGGACAGTTGGACCTATGGCTACACCTTC. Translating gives CASSLDSWTYGYTF.

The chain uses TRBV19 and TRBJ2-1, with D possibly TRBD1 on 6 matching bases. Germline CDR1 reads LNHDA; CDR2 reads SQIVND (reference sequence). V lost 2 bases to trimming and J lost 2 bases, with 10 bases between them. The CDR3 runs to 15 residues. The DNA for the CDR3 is TGTGCCAGTAGTATACTACAGGGAGCCTACAATGAGCAGTTCTTC. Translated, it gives CASSILQGAYNEQFF.

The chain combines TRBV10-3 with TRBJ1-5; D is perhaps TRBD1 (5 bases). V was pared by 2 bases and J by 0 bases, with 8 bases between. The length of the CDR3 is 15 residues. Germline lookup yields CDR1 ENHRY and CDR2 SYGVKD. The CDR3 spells CAISETGDSNQPQHF. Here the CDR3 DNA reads TGTGCCATCAGTGAGACAGGAGATAGCAATCAGCCCCAGCATTTT.